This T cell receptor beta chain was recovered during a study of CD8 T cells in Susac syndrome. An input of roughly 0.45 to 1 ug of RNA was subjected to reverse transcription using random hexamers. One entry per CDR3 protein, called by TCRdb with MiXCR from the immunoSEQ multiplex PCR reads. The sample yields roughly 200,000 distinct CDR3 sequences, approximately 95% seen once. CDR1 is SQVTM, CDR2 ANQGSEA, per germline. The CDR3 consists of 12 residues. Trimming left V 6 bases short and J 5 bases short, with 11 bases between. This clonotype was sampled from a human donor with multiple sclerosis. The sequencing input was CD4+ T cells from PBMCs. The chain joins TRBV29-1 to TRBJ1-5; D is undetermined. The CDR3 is CSVSSSDQPQHF. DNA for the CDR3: TGCAGCGTCTCCTCAAGCGATCAGCCCCAGCATTTT.